This T cell receptor (beta chain) originates from a study of blood T cell repertoires in COVID-19. Turning to the study itself: Samples taken during acute and convalescent COVID-19 were collected in the United States, Italy and Spain. From T cells, B-cell-depleted T cells, or PBMCs came the material, which was cDNA or gDNA.

This CDR3 has 17 residues. Germline V CDR1 and CDR2: SGHRS, YFSETQ. J lost 5 bases, V lost 2 bases, and 12 bases had no gene match. Study processing details: Amplification from reference gene primers served as the basis for estimated nucleated cell counts. Assay: immunoSEQ multiplex PCR; the TCRdb copy retains only in-frame clones and omits some. The V and J calls and the clone size are those of that table, but D and trimming were determined from the DNA. The sample consists of about 300,000 clones, around 88% of them appearing once. This receptor was taken from a woman between 45 and 65 years old with acute or convalescent COVID-19. The sample comprised peripheral blood. The rearrangement joins TRBV5-1 to TRBJ1-4; 7 bases agree with TRBD1. In nucleotides, the CDR3 is TGCGCCAGCAGCTTTGTAGCCAGCGGCAGGGGGAATGAAAAACTGTTTTTT. Translating it yields CASSFVASGRGNEKLFF.